The clone carrying this T cell receptor (beta chain) was detected only a few times. As yet, its antigen is unknown. A junction boundary mismatches the germline segment, possibly from a read error. This specimen belongs to a study of cytomegalovirus exposure and HLA in healthy donors. As for the study in general: Of several hundred genotyped donors, roughly 80% grouped in the Caucasian-associated ancestry cluster. Notes on the study in general: The authors later linked a missense DCLRE1C variant to TCR beta V- and J-gene trimming. In a later analysis, DRB1 alleles had the most associated TCRs; HLA-C alleles the fewest. While the bulk of TCR sequences proved rare, some public TCRs turned up in many donors.

Primers included in the PCR were 60 Vbeta and 13 Jbeta primers. TCRdb's table, derived via immunoSEQ multiplex PCR, lists solely in-frame clones and lacks some. Among about 200,000 clones listed, about 80% were seen once. Germline CDR1 is SSHAT and CDR2 is FNYEAQ (reference sequence). The CDR3 is made up of 16 amino acids. V gene TRBV7-7 combines with J gene TRBJ2-2; the D gene is possibly TRBD1 (7 bases). The TCR originated in a man aged 35-49 years in good health and CMV-seronegative. The source material was PBMCs. Here the CDR3 DNA reads TGTGCCAGCAGCTTAGAAGGGGGCTCGGACACCGGGGGGCTGTTTTTT. Translating it yields CASSLEGGSDTGGLFF.